This TCR beta chain was identified during a study of cytomegalovirus exposure and HLA in healthy donors. PCR involved 60 Vbeta and 13 Jbeta primers. Assay used: immunoSEQ multiplex PCR; TCRdb lists only in-frame clones, some missing. The sample contains about 160,000 clones, under 80% of which appear only once. V lost 1 base, J lost 5 bases, and 6 bases stayed unmatched. The CDR3 loop spans 17 amino acids. Per the germline V gene, CDR1 is SEHNR and CDR2 is FQNEAQ (reference sequence). This sequence was found in a female donor in good health and CMV-seronegative. The genes are TRBV7-9 and TRBJ1-4; TRBD1 aligns across 11 bases. The sequenced sample consisted of PBMCs. The CDR3 here is CASSLVRDRGENEKLFF. The CDR3 DNA follows: TGTGCCAGCAGCTTAGTTAGGGACAGGGGGGAAAATGAAAAACTGTTTTTT.